Described below is a single T cell receptor beta chain sequence and its context. This specimen belongs to a study of breast tumors, draining lymph nodes, adjacent tissues. TCRdb called the multiplex PCR reads again in MiXCR, with one record for every CDR3 protein. The table lists 180,000 or so distinct CDR3 sequences, around 33% of them singletons. Axillary draining lymph nodes of breast cancer patients supplied the node samples. This CDR3 has 13 residues. Germline CDR1 is MGHDK and CDR2 is SYGVNS. Sequenced: axillary lymph node tissue. The clonotype originates from a female donor with breast cancer. Some clones in this sample may be carry-over from other donors' samples. This sequence joins TRBV25-1 and TRBJ1-5, with 9 bases aligning to TRBD1. The CDR3 DNA sequence: TGTGCTAGTCTGGACAGGGGCATTCAGCCCCAGCATTTT. It codes for CASLDRGIQPQHF. The whole variable domain, remainder taken from reference TRBV25-1 and TRBJ1-5, is EADIYQTPRYLVIGTGKKITLECSQTMGHDKMYWYQQDPGMELHLIHYSYGVNSTEKGDLSSESTVSRIRTEHFPLTLESARPSHTSQYLCASLDRGIQPQHFGDGTRLSIL.